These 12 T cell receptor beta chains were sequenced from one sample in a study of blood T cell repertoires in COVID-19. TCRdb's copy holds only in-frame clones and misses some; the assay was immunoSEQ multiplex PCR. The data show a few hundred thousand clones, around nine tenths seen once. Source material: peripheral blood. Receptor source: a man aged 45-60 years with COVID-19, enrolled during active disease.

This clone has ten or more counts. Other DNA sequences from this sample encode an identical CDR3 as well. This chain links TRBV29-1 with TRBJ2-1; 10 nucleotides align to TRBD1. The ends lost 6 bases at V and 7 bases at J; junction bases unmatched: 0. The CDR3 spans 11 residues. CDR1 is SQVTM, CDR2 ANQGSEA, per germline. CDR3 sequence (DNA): TGCAGCGTGGACAGGGGGAATGAGCAGTTCTTC. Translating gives CSVDRGNEQFF.

The CDR3 loop reads CASSDRNSNQPQHF. In DNA, the CDR3 is TGCGCCAGCAGTGACAGGAACAGCAATCAGCCCCAGCATTTT. This rearrangement joins TRBV10-2 to TRBJ1-5; D ambiguous. Trimming pared 3 bases from V and 1 base from J, leaving 7 bases between. The CDR3 is 14 amino acids. Per germline, CDR1 WSHSY and CDR2 SAAADI.

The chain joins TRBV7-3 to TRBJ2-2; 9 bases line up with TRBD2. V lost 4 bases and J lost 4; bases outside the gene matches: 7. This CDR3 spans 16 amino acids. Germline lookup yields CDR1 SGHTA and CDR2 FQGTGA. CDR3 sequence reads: CASSSLGAGGTGELFF. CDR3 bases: TGTGCCAGCAGCTCCTTGGGAGCGGGGGGCACCGGGGAGCTGTTTTTT.

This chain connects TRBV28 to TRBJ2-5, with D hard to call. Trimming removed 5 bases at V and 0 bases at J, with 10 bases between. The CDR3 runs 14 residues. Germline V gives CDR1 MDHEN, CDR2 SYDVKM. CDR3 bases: TGTGCCAGCAGTACCAGAACGAACCAAGAGACCCAGTACTTC. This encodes CASSTRTNQETQYF.

The CDR3 here is CASSQVASVPYEQYF. The CDR3 coding sequence is TGTGCCAGCAGCCAAGTGGCTAGCGTCCCCTACGAGCAGTACTTC. The chain is built from TRBV3-1 (or the pseudogene TRBV3-2) and TRBJ2-7; TRBD2 is a possible D gene (6 bases). V was trimmed by 1 base and J by 2 bases, leaving 12 bases between them. CDR3 length: 15 amino acids. From germline, CDR1 is LGHDT and CDR2 YNNKEL (reference sequence).

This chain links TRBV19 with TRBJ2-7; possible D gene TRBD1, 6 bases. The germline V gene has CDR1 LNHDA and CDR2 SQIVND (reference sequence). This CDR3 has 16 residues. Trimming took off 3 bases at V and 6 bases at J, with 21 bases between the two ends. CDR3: CASSIDRSTLIGEQYF. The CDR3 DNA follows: TGTGCCAGTAGTATCGACAGGAGTACCCTGATTGGCGAGCAGTACTTC.

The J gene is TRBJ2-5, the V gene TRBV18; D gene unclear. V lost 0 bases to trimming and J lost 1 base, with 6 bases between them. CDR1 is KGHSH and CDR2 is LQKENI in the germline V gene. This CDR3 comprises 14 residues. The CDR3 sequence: CASSPPGSQETQYF. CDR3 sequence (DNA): TGTGCCAGCTCACCACCGGGCAGCCAAGAGACCCAGTACTTC.

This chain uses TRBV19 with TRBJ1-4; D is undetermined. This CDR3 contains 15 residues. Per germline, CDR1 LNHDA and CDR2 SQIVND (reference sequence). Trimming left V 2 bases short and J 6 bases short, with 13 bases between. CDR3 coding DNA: TGTGCCAGTAGTATAAGACCGCGGCTCGATGAAAAACTGTTTTTT. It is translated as CASSIRPRLDEKLFF.

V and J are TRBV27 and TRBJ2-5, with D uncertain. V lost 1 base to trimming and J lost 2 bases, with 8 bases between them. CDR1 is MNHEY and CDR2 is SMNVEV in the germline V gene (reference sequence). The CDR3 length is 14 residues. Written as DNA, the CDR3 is TGTGCCAGCAGTTTATTGTCAGGACAAGAGACCCAGTACTTC. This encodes CASSLLSGQETQYF.

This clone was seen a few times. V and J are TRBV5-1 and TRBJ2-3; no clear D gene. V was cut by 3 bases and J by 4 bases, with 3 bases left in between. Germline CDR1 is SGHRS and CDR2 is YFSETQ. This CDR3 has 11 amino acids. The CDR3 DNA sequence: TGCGCCAGCAGCTCCTCAGATACGCAGTATTTT. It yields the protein CASSSSDTQYF.

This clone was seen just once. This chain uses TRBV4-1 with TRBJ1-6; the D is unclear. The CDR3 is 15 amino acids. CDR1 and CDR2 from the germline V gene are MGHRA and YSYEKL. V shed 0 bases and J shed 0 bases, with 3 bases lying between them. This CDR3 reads CASSQDSSYNSPLHF. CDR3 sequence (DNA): TGCGCCAGCAGCCAAGACAGCTCCTATAATTCACCCCTCCACTTT.

CDR3 DNA sequence: TGTGCCAGTAGTATCACTACAGGGACGAGTGAAGCTTTCTTT. Amino acids: CASSITTGTSEAFF. The V and J genes are TRBV19 and TRBJ1-1; possibly TRBD1 for D (6 bases). In germline, CDR1 is LNHDA, CDR2 SQIVND (reference sequence). The CDR3 is 14 residues long. V lost 3 bases, J lost 7 bases, and 15 bases lay in between.